This TCR beta chain appears in the sequencing data of a study of vaccination effects on CD4 cells after COVID-19. Study context: Post-vaccine sampling took place a median of 72 days after the second dose.

The CDR3 is 13 amino acids. Trimming took 2 bases from V and 5 from J, leaving 7 bases between them. Germline values: CDR1 GTSNPN, CDR2 SVGIG (reference sequence). Antigen-specific CD4+ T cells were expanded (with viral peptide pools) by the ViraFEST assay ahead of sequencing. At the end of 9 to 11 days of culture, CD4+ T cells were isolated. Participants were given two doses of BNT162b2 or mRNA-1273 vaccine. The repertoire was sequenced with immunoSEQ multiplex PCR; TCRdb's copy has only in-frame clones and lacks some. The sample contains some 16,000 clones, more than 75% of which appear only once. Sample share makes this clone medium-sized (0.01 to 0.1%). Its matching antigen is unknown.

The sample consisted of CD4+ T cells from PBMCs cultured with HCoV-NL63 spike peptides, taken after COVID-19 vaccination. The genes are TRBV30 and TRBJ1-6; no firm D call. The receptor was isolated from a human donor who received a COVID-19 vaccine. CDR3 residues: CAWSSTDNSPLHF. In nucleotides, the CDR3 is TGTGCCTGGAGTAGCACTGATAATTCACCCCTCCACTTT.